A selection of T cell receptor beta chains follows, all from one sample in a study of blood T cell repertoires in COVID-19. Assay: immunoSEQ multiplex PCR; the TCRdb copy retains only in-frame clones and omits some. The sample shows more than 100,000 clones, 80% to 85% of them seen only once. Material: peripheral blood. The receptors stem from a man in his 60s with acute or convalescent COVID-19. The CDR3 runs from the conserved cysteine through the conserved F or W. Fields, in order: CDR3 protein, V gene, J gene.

CASSARGGGTLQETQYF	TRBV7-9	TRBJ2-5
CASNLGGRVNTEAFF	TRBV27	TRBJ1-1
CASSPGFNTGELFF	TRBV10-1	TRBJ2-2
CASSPKRTVLDYTF	TRBV6-6	TRBJ1-2
CASSLGTGLDTQYF	TRBV18	TRBJ2-3
CASSYGDRGTGEQYF	TRBV6-5	TRBJ2-7
CASSTPGQITNSNQPQHF	TRBV19	TRBJ1-5
CASSLGQPYEQYF	TRBV18	TRBJ2-7
CASSLGGDPRETQYF	TRBV5-1	TRBJ2-5
CASSTSAAVDTQYF	TRBV7-3	TRBJ2-3
CASSQDYRRSEQFF	TRBV14	TRBJ2-1
CASSFTGGLNTEAFF	TRBV7-2	TRBJ1-1
CASSEGQGRNQPQHF	TRBV6-1	TRBJ1-5
CASWGPELYGYTF	TRBV6-5	TRBJ1-2
CSARGTYGYTF	TRBV20-1	TRBJ1-2
CASSQGARDTEAFF	TRBV5-6	TRBJ1-1
CASSGIAGTGGQPQHF	TRBV27	TRBJ1-5
CSVTRTGRTDTQYF	TRBV29-1	TRBJ2-3
CASSLQRLAGDYNEQFF	TRBV27	TRBJ2-1
CASSQEVSEQPQHF	TRBV4-1	TRBJ1-5
CASSHNAGEGQPQHF	TRBV6-5	TRBJ1-5
CASSALAGEKTQYF	TRBV2	TRBJ2-5
CSVSPGPKGGSEQYF	TRBV29-1	TRBJ2-7
CASSIRTAPTRSQPQHF	TRBV19	TRBJ1-5
CASSQRLAGGSSEQYF	TRBV4-2	TRBJ2-7
CASSRTGGEGMYTQYF	TRBV18	TRBJ2-3
CASSPTDRGNQPQHF	TRBV27	TRBJ1-5
CASSQVPTMGTVAFF	TRBV4-1	TRBJ1-1
CASNPLRGTDTQYF	TRBV28	TRBJ2-3
CASSYTPGGRGGYTF	TRBV27	TRBJ1-2
CASSVDINYGYTF	TRBV5-1	TRBJ1-2
CATRTAYNEQFF	TRBV19	TRBJ2-1
CASTPLAYLETQYF	TRBV5-8	TRBJ2-5
CASSNGHLGETQYF	TRBV5-1	TRBJ2-5
CASRKTGQETQYF	TRBV12-3/TRBV12-4	TRBJ2-5
CASIPRGGHGTYTGELFF	TRBV21-1	TRBJ2-2
CASTNGGINNEQFF	TRBV6-5	TRBJ2-1
CASSIDGSGYEQYF	TRBV19	TRBJ2-7
CASSTDRAGNTIYF	TRBV19	TRBJ1-3
CASRTGWTYEQYF	TRBV28	TRBJ2-7
CATSRLGTGGTYEQYF	TRBV15	TRBJ2-7
CASSIPGQTSTSRYF	TRBV19	TRBJ2-7
CASSPLYDTNSPLHF	TRBV3-1/TRBV3-2	TRBJ1-6
CASSTAGTGNEKLFF	TRBV7-8	TRBJ1-4